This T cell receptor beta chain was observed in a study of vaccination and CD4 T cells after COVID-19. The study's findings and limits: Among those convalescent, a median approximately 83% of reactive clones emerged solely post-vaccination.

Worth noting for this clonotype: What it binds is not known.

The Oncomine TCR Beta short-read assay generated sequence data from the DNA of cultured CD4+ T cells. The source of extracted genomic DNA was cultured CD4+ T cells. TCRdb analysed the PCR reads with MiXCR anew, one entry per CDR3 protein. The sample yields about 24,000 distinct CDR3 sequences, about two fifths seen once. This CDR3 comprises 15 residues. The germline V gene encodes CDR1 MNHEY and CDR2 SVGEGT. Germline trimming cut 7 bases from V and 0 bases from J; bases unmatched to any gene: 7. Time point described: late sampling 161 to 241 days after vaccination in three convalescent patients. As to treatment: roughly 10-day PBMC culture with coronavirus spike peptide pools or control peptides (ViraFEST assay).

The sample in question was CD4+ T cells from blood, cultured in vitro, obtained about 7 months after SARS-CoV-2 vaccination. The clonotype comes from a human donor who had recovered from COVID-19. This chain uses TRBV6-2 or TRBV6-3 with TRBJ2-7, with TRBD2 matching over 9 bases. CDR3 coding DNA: TGTGCCAGCAACATAGCGGGGGCAGGCTCCTACGAGCAGTACTTC. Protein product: CASNIAGAGSYEQYF.